A single sample is the source of the 21 T cell receptor beta chains below, sequenced in a study of cytomegalovirus exposure and HLA in healthy donors. PCR was performed using 60 Vbeta and 13 Jbeta primers. Produced via immunoSEQ multiplex PCR; TCRdb's table is partial and in-frame only. In total, the table holds roughly 31,000 clones. Sequenced material: PBMCs. Receptors were obtained from a man younger than 45 in good health and CMV-seronegative.

The V call is TRBV18, the J call TRBJ2-5; the D gene is possibly TRBD2 (6 bases). This CDR3 has 14 residues. The V gene's germline CDR1 is KGHSH and CDR2 LQKENI. Between the trimmed V and J ends, which lost 4 bases and 1 base, there was a span of 10 bases. CDR3 protein: CASSQDYPQETQYF. As DNA, the CDR3 is TGTGCCAGCTCACAGGACTATCCCCAAGAGACCCAGTACTTC.

This chain joins TRBV13 and TRBJ1-2, with 10 bases fitting TRBD1. CDR1 and CDR2 (germline): PRHDT, FYEKMQ (reference sequence). The CDR3 loop spans 16 amino acids. J lost 3 bases, V lost 7 bases, and 11 bases had no gene match. CDR3 in DNA: TGTGCCAGCACCCTCCACGGGGGACAGGGGCACTATGGCTACACCTTC. It encodes CASTLHGGQGHYGYTF.

The rearrangement joins TRBV30 to TRBJ2-7; the D gene is possibly TRBD2 (5 bases). Trimming shortened V by 4 bases and J by 4 bases, and 8 bases separated the two germline ends. CDR3 size: 11 residues. Germline CDR1 GTSNPN, CDR2 SVGIG (reference sequence). DNA for the CDR3: TGTGCCTGGAAGGGCGGGTACGAGCAGTACTTC. Protein sequence: CAWKGGYEQYF.

The chain combines TRBV5-1 with TRBJ1-2; 8 nucleotides agree with TRBD1. The trim removed 2 bases at V and 8 bases at J, leaving 5 bases unmatched. Germline loops: CDR1 SGHRS, CDR2 YFSETQ. The CDR3 has 13 amino acids. This chain's CDR3 is CASSFDRGGGYTF. The DNA for the CDR3 is TGCGCCAGCAGCTTTGACAGGGGTGGAGGCTACACCTTC.

This chain links TRBV6-5 with TRBJ1-2; maybe TRBD1 (5 bases). CDR3 size: 14 residues. The V and J ends lost 2 bases and 1 base respectively, with 8 bases between them. The germline gives CDR1 MNHEY, CDR2 SVGAGI. CDR3 nucleotides: TGTGCCAGCAGTTACAGCAGGGATAACTATGGCTACACCTTC. Protein: CASSYSRDNYGYTF.

The rearrangement links TRBV19 to TRBJ2-1; the D is unclear. Germline V gene data show CDR1 as LNHDA and CDR2 as SQIVND (reference sequence). CDR3 length: 14 amino acids. V was clipped by 0 bases and J by 4 bases, with 7 bases between them. The CDR3 sequence: CASSIDRGYNEQFF. Written as DNA, the CDR3 is TGTGCCAGTAGTATAGACAGAGGATACAATGAGCAGTTCTTC.

The chain employs TRBV6-5 and TRBJ2-6, with a tentative D call TRBD2 (5 bases). The length of the CDR3 is 16 residues. Germline-derived CDR1 and CDR2 are MNHEY and SVGAGI. The germline V and J ends were trimmed by 4 bases and 2 bases, with 12 bases remaining between them. CDR3 in DNA: TGTGCCAGCAGTTGGGCGGGTGCCGCTGGGGCCAACGTCCTGACTTTC. Protein product: CASSWAGAAGANVLTF.

The genes are TRBV7-2 and TRBJ2-5; 10 nucleotides agree with TRBD2. The ends lost 5 bases at V and 4 bases at J; junction bases unmatched: 4. This CDR3 region has 14 residues. The V gene's germline CDR1 is SGHTA and CDR2 FQGNSA. CDR3 sequence (DNA): TGTGCCAGCAGCAGATCTAGCGGGGGAGAGACCCAGTACTTC. It encodes CASSRSSGGETQYF.

Turning to this clone: The sample carries other DNA sequences with the same CDR3. V usage is TRBV29-1 and J usage is TRBJ1-1, with D tentatively TRBD1 (6 bases). Germline lookup yields CDR1 SQVTM and CDR2 ANQGSEA. Trimming cost V 7 bases and J 1 base, with 16 bases left between them. The CDR3 consists of 14 residues. The DNA of the CDR3 is TGCAGCGCTCAAACAGGGACGGGGAACACTGAAGCTTTCTTT. Its translation is CSAQTGTGNTEAFF.

A remark on this clone: This CDR3 is also generated by other DNA sequences in the sample. The chain links TRBV2 to TRBJ2-7, with a tentative D call TRBD2 (5 bases). Trimming removed 0 bases at V and 3 bases at J, with 6 bases between. Germline-derived CDR1 and CDR2 are SNHLY and FYNNEI. This CDR3 is 13 amino acids long. CDR3 region: CASSEAAGYEQYF. For the CDR3, the DNA is TGTGCCAGCAGTGAAGCTGCGGGCTACGAGCAGTACTTC.

The chain has TRBV7-2 and TRBJ2-1; TRBD2 matches 8 bases. The CDR3 is 15 amino acids. V was pared by 5 bases and J by 7 bases, with 10 bases of the junction left unmatched. Germline CDR1 and CDR2: SGHTA and FQGNSA. The CDR3 spells CASSLGRGGRNEQFF. DNA of the CDR3: TGTGCCAGCAGCCTTGGACGGGGGGGCCGGAATGAGCAGTTCTTC.

The chain links TRBV7-2 to TRBJ2-3, with 7 bases lining up with TRBD2. The junction had 5 bases not matched to a gene; V was cut back by 3 bases and J by 2 bases. The CDR3 contains 15 residues. The germline V gene has CDR1 SGHTA and CDR2 FQGNSA. The CDR3 is CASSLWGGSTDTQYF. The CDR3 region has the DNA TGTGCCAGCAGCTTGTGGGGGGGGTCCACAGATACGCAGTATTTT.

The CDR3 sequence is CAWSSGGSNQPQHF. As DNA, the CDR3 is TGTGCCTGGAGTAGCGGGGGCTCCAATCAGCCCCAGCATTTT. The rearrangement uses TRBV30 and TRBJ1-5; D perhaps matches TRBD1 (6 bases). The CDR3 sequence is 14 residues long. The germline V gene encodes CDR1 GTSNPN and CDR2 SVGIG (reference sequence). Trimming pared 2 bases from V and 3 bases from J, leaving 11 bases between. The whole variable domain, remainder taken from reference TRBV30 and TRBJ1-5, is SQTIHQWPATLVQPVGSPLSLECTVEGTSNPNLYWYRQAAGRGLQLLFYSVGIGQISSEVPQNLSASRPQDRQFILSSKKLLLSDSGFYLCAWSSGGSNQPQHFGDGTRLSIL.

The chain is built from TRBV6-5 and TRBJ2-7; D is undetermined. From germline, CDR1 is MNHEY and CDR2 SVGAGI. CDR3 length equals 14 residues. The ends were cut back, 5 bases at V and 2 bases at J, with 13 bases in the middle. The CDR3 nucleotides read TGTGCCAGCAGTGACATATCAAGGACCTACGAGCAGTACTTC. Its translation: CASSDISRTYEQYF.

The V call is TRBV18, the J call TRBJ2-3, with a weak D call TRBD2 (5 bases). Germline values: CDR1 KGHSH, CDR2 LQKENI. The CDR3 has 13 residues. The germline V and J ends were trimmed by 3 bases and 1 base, with 5 bases remaining between them. CDR3 sequence reads: CASSPSGTDTQYF. CDR3 DNA sequence: TGTGCCAGCTCACCTAGCGGCACAGATACGCAGTATTTT.

The chain couples TRBV18 to TRBJ2-5, with TRBD1 matching 7 bases. With V trimmed by 8 bases and J by 2 bases, 5 bases remained unmatched. The germline V gene encodes CDR1 KGHSH and CDR2 LQKENI. CDR3 length equals 13 residues. The CDR3 sequence: CASNRDRQETQYF. The CDR3, as DNA: TGTGCCAGCAACCGGGACAGACAAGAGACCCAGTACTTC.

V gene TRBV6-5 combines with J gene TRBJ1-2; TRBD1 aligns across 8 bases. Germline CDR1 reads MNHEY; CDR2 reads SVGAGI. V shed 7 bases and J 3 bases; nucleotides not matched to a gene: 10. CDR3 length equals 15 residues. CDR3 DNA sequence: TGTGCCAGCAAGACAGGGGTCTCCCTTGACTATGGCTACACCTTC. Amino acids: CASKTGVSLDYGYTF.

V is TRBV5-6 and J is TRBJ2-2, with unresolved D. CDR3 length equals 14 residues. V dropped 4 bases and J dropped 7 bases, with 14 bases sitting between them. Looked up from germline, CDR1 is SGHDT and CDR2 is YYEEEE. In nucleotides, the CDR3 is TGTGCCAGCAGCACTGGTTTCGCGAGCGGGGAGCTGTTTTTT. This encodes CASSTGFASGELFF.

J is TRBJ1-5 and V is TRBV4-1; the match to TRBD1 covers 10 bases. The CDR3 is 15 residues long. Germline CDR1 and CDR2: MGHRA and YSYEKL. The J segment lost 12 bases and the V segment lost 0 bases, leaving 8 bases of the junction unmatched. The DNA of the CDR3 is TGCGCCAGCAGCCAAGATGGTCGACAGGGGGCAGACCAGCATTTT. Protein sequence: CASSQDGRQGADQHF.

The chain recombines TRBV5-1 with TRBJ2-7, with D possibly matching TRBD1 (6 bases). Trimming shortened V by 4 bases and J by 4 bases, and 18 bases separated the two germline ends. The V gene's germline CDR1 is SGHRS and CDR2 YFSETQ. This CDR3 is 15 amino acids long. CDR3 loop: CASSLQGEVVYEQYF. For the CDR3, the DNA is TGCGCCAGCAGCCTACAGGGAGAAGTAGTGTACGAGCAGTACTTC.

The J gene is TRBJ1-5, the V gene TRBV30; 8 bases line up with TRBD1. Per germline, CDR1 GTSNPN and CDR2 SVGIG (reference sequence). The CDR3 loop spans 14 amino acids. After removal of 0 bases from V and 4 bases from J, the junction contained 2 bases not matched to a gene. This chain's CDR3 is CAWSVQGGNQPQHF. DNA of the CDR3: TGTGCCTGGAGTGTACAGGGGGGGAATCAGCCCCAGCATTTT.